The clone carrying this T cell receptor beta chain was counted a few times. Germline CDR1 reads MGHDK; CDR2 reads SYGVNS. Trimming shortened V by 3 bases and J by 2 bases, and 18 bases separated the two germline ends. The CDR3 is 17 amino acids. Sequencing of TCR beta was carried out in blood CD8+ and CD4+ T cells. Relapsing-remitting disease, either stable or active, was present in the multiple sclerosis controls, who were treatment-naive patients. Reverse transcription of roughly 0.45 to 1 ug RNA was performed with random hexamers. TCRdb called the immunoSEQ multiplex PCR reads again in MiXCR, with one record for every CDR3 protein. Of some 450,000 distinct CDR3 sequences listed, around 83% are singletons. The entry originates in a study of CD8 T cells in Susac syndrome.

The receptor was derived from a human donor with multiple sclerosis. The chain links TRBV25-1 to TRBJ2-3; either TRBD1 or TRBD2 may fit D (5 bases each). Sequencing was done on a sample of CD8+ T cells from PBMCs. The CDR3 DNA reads TGTGCCAGCAGTGACCTACAGGCGGGTGACAACACAGATACGCAGTATTTT. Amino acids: CASSDLQAGDNTDTQYF.